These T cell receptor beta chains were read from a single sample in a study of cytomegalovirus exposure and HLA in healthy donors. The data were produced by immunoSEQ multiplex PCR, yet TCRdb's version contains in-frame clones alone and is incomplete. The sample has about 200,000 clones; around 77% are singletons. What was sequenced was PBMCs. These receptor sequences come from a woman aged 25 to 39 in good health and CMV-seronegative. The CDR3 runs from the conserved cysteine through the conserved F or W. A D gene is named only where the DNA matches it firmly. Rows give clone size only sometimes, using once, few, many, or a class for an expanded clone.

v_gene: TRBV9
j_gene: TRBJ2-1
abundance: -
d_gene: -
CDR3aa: CASSVDTKQFF
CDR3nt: TGTGCCAGCAGCGTAGACACTAAGCAGTTCTTC

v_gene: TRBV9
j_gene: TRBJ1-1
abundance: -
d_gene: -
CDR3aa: CASSRSAGSGTEAFF
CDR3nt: TGTGCCAGCAGTCGGAGCGCAGGGTCAGGGACTGAAGCTTTCTTT

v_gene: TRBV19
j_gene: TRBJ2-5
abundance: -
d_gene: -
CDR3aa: CASSILGEETQYF
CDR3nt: TGTGCCAGTAGTATCTTAGGGGAAGAGACCCAGTACTTC

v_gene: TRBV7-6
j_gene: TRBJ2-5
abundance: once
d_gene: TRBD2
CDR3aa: CASSFLAGGPETQYF
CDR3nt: TGTGCCAGCAGCTTCTTAGCGGGGGGGCCCGAGACCCAGTACTTC

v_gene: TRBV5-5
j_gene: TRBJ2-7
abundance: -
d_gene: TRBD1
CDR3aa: CASSFPGTGFYEQYF
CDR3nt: TGTGCCAGCAGCTTCCCCGGGACAGGTTTTTACGAGCAGTACTTC

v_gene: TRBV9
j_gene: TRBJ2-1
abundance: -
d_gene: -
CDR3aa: CASSVGSAGYNEQFF
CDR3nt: TGTGCCAGCAGCGTAGGTTCAGCGGGTTACAATGAGCAGTTCTTC

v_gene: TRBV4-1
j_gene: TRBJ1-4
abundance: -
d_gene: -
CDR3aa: CASSHPGVGANEKLFF
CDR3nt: TGCGCCAGCAGCCACCCGGGGGTGGGCGCTAATGAAAAACTGTTTTTT

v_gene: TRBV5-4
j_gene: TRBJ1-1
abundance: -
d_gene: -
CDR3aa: CASSLVWSGNTEAFF
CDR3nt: TGTGCCAGCAGCTTGGTCTGGTCCGGGAACACTGAAGCTTTCTTT

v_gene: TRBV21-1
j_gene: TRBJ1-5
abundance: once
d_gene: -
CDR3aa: CASSSPVPGQTDSNQPQHF
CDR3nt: TGTGCCAGCAGCTCGCCCGTCCCGGGACAGACCGATAGCAATCAGCCCCAGCATTTT

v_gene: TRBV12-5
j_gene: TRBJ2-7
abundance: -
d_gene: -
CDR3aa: CASARDFAYEQYF
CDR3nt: TGTGCTAGTGCCCGGGACTTTGCCTACGAGCAGTACTTC

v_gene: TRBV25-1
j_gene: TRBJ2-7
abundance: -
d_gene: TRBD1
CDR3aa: CASSEWGQGSRSYEQYF
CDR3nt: TGTGCCAGCAGTGAATGGGGACAGGGGAGTAGGTCCTACGAGCAGTACTTC

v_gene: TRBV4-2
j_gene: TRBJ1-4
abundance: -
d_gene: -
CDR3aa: CASSLSGLAGEKLFF
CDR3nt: TGTGCCAGCAGCCTTTCGGGGTTAGCGGGTGAAAAACTGTTTTTT

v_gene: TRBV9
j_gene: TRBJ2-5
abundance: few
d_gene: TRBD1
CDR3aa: CASSQDRGSETQYF
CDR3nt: TGTGCCAGCAGCCAGGACAGGGGTTCGGAGACCCAGTACTTC

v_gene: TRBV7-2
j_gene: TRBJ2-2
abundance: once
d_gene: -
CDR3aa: CASSLFLANTGELFF
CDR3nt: TGTGCCAGCAGCTTATTTCTAGCGAACACCGGGGAGCTGTTTTTT

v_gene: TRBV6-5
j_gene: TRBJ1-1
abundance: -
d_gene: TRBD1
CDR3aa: CASSPTGTPAEAFF
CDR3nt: TGTGCCAGCAGCCCGACAGGGACCCCCGCAGAAGCTTTCTTT

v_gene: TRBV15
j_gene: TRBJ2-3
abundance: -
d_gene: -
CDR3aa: CATSRDRRADTQYF
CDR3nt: TGTGCCACCAGCAGAGATAGGCGGGCAGATACGCAGTATTTT

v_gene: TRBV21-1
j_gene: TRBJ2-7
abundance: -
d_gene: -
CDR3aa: CASSQSTGGVEQYF
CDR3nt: TGTGCCAGCAGCCAGTCGACAGGGGGAGTCGAGCAGTACTTC